The source of this T cell receptor beta chain is a study of blood T cell repertoires in COVID-19. Trimming left V 10 bases short and J 8 bases short, with 15 bases between. The germline gives CDR1 WSHSY, CDR2 SAAADI. The CDR3 is 13 residues long. The table came from immunoSEQ multiplex PCR; TCRdb's copy has only in-frame clones and leaves some out. The repertoire holds more than 35,000 clones, with 79% as singletons. The rearrangement uses TRBV10-2 and TRBJ1-6; D is undetermined. The sequencing input was peripheral blood. This TCR came from a man aged 65 to 79 with acute or convalescent COVID-19. The CDR3 here is CATHRGWDSPLHF. Here the CDR3 DNA reads TGCGCCACACACCGGGGATGGGATTCACCCCTCCACTTT.